This T cell receptor beta chain was obtained from a study of T cell responses to AZD1222 COVID-19 vaccine. Using immunoSEQ multiplex PCR, the repertoire was profiled, and TCRdb retains in-frame clones only, with some absent. The sample gives about 85,000 clones, 88% of which show up once; 5.8% is in the top ten. CDR3 length equals 15 residues. Losses at the gene ends were 4 bases for V and 6 bases for J; bases not matched to a gene: 7. Germline V lookup: CDR1 SNHLY, CDR2 FYNNEI. The receptor was derived from an adult in good health. The sample here was peripheral blood, taken on day 0 of AZD1222 vaccination. V gene TRBV2 combines with J gene TRBJ2-4; 9 bases fit TRBD2. CDR3 sequence reads: CASSGVREGRNIQYF. The CDR3 DNA reads as TGTGCCAGCAGTGGGGTGCGGGAGGGCCGAAACATTCAGTACTTC.